This T cell receptor (beta chain) was captured in a study of circulating CD8 cells and anti-PD-1 response in melanoma. Overall study: Nivolumab was given intravenously at 3 mg/kg every 2 weeks.

By frequency in the sample, this clonotype is medium-sized (0.01 to 0.1%). What it binds is unknown. Study results and caveats: Most experiments lacked replicates. Diversity ranked highest in DNEG and lowest in TIGIT subsets.

V was cut by 8 bases and J by 2 bases, with 13 bases left in between. The germline CDR1 and CDR2 sequences are MNHNS and SASEGT. This CDR3 region has 14 residues. Sorting of live CD3+CD8+TCRalphabeta+ cells by PD-1 and/or TIGIT gave four subsets. Using approximately 15 ng of total RNA, TCR libraries were made with the QIAseq Immune Repertoire TCR panel. TCRdb called the reads again in MiXCR, with one record for every CDR3 protein. The sample carries several hundred distinct CDR3 sequences, over 8% recorded once. The chain uses TRBV6-1 and TRBJ2-1; tentative D call: TRBD2 (7 bases). The specimen comprised CD8+ T cells from PBMCs, sampled at baseline or after one month of anti-PD-1 therapy (not recorded which). The sequence was obtained from a human donor with melanoma. CDR3 sequence reads: CASGGGDTYNEQFF. The CDR3 nucleotides are TGTGCCAGCGGTGGGGGGGACACCTACAATGAGCAGTTCTTC.